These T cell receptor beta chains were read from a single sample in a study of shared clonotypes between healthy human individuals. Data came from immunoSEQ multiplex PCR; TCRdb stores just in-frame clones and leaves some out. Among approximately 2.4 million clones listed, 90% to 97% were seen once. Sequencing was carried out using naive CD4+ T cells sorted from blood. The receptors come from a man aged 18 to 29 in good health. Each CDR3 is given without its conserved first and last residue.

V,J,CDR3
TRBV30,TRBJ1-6,AWTPHNSPLH
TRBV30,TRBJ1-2,AWGKFTGYT
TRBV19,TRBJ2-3,ASSLGLAGEGTQY
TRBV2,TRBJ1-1,ASRGTGGTTEAF
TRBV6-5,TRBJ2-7,ASSSPTGVNEQY
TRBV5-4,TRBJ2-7,ASSGQGGTYEQY
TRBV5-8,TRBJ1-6,ASSPDLNNSPLH
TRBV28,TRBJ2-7,ASSTRRGPPYEQY
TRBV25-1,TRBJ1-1,ASSEPRAHEAF
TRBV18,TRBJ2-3,ASSPPVGGPSTDTQY
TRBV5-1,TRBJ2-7,ASSRGTSGPSSYEQY
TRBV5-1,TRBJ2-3,ASSSTSGVSSTDTQY
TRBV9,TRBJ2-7,ASSLLAGVSYEQY
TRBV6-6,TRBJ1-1,ASSYSVNTEAF
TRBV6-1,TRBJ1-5,ASRGSNQPQH
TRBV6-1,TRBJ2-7,ASSEFGGGSYEQY
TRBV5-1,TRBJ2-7,ASSLETKQQY
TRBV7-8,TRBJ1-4,ASSLFGVTEKLF
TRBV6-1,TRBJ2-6,ASSGRQGSGANVLT
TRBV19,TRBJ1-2,ASSIRGSPYGYT
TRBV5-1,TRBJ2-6,ASSRFVGASSGANVLT
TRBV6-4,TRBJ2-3,ASSKNPGLGTDTQY
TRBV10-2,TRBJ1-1,ASTQGASEAF
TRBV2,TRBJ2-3,ASNFRKGLAVTDTQY
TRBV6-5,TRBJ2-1,ATRRSGGVNEQF
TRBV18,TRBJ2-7,ASSLNAGIDVDEQY
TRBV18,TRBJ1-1,ASSPDRGNTEAF
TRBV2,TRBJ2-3,ASSLTRAQDTQY
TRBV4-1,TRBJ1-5,ASSQDQRQGRGNQPQH
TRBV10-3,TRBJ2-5,AISWKQGDETQY
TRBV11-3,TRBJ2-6,ASSLARGGSGANVLT
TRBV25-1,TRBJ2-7,ASSDRTTGNLKYEQY
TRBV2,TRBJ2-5,ASTPNSETQY
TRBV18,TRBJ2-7,ASSPPGRDYEQY
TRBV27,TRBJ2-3,ASSLTSGLLMITDTQY
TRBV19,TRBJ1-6,ASTADFINSPLH
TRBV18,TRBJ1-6,ASSPGRTGVPLLH
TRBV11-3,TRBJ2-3,ASSQGGSTDTQY
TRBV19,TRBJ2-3,ASSIANTQY
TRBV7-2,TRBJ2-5,ASSTGTAGTQY
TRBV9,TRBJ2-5,ASSVGTSGGRETQY
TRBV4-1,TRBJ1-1,ASSQADRVNTEAF
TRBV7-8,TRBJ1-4,ASSVTGTGIEKLF
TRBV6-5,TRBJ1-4,ASSYRGEEEKLF
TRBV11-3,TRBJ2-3,ASSLDGTTTDTQY
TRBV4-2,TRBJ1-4,ASSQSTAATNEKLF
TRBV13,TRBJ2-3,ASSPDFAGVDTQY
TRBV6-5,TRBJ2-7,ASSYGIGWSSYEQY
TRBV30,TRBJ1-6,AWSATGSVNSPLH
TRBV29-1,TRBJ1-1,SGGGGTEAF
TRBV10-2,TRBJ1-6,ASSDRDRSSYNSPLH
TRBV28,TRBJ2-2,ASGHRDRGTGELF
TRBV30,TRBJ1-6,AWSVAAGPGSPLH
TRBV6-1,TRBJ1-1,ASSDTFDREAF